The clone carrying this T cell receptor (beta chain) was counted between two and nine times. This sample is part of a study of T-cell reconstitution after alpha-beta-depleted transplantation in children. With 1 base clipped from V and 5 bases from J, the junction kept 6 bases outside the gene matches. Germline V gene lookup returns CDR1 SEHNR and CDR2 FQNEAQ (reference sequence). The CDR3 has 15 amino acids. Unique molecular identifiers were built into the TCRbeta library. MiXCR was run by TCRdb on the PCR reads, yielding one entry per CDR3 protein. The repertoire consists of a few hundred thousand distinct CDR3 sequences, with less than 15% occurring once and the leading ten covering about 4.5%.

This receptor was identified in a human donor who donated a stem cell graft to a child with Fanconi anemia. The sample consisted of PBMCs, taken from the stem cell graft. This chain joins TRBV7-9 and TRBJ1-1; 8 positions match TRBD1. The CDR3, as DNA: TGTGCCAGCAGCTTAGAACAGGGGGTATTTACTGAAGCTTTCTTT. It codes for CASSLEQGVFTEAFF.